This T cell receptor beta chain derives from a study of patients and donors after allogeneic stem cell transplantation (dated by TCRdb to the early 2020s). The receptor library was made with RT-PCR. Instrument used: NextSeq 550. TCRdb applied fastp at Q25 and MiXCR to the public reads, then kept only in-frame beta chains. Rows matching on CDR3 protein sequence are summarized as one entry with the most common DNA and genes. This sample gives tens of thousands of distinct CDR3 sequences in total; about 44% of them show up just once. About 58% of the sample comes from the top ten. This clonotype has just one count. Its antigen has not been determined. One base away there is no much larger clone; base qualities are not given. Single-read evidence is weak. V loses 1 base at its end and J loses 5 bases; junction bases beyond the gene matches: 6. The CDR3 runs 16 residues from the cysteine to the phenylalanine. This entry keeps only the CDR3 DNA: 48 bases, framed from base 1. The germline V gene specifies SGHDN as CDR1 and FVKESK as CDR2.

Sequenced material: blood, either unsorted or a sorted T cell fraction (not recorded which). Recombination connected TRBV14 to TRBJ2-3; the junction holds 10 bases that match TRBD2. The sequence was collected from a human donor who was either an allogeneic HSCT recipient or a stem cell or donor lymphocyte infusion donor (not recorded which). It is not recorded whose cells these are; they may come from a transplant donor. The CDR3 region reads CASSQASGRAGDTQYF. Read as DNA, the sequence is TGTGCCAGCAGCCAAGCGAGCGGGAGGGCCGGAGATACGCAGTATTTT.